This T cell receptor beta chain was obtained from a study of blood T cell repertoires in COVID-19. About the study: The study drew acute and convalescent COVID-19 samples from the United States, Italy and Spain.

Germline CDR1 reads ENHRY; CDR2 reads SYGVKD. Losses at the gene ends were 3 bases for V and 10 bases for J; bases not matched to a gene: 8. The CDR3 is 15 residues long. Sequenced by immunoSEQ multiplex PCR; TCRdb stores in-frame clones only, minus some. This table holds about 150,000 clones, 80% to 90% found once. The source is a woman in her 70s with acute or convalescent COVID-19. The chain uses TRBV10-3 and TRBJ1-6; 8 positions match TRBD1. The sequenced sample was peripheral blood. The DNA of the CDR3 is TGTGCCATCAGTGAAAGGGGACAGGCAGCCTCACCCCTCCACTTT. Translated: CAISERGQAASPLHF.